The 7 T cell receptor beta chains listed next were all sequenced from one sample in a study of T cell responses to AZD1222 COVID-19 vaccine. Sequencing was performed with immunoSEQ multiplex PCR; in TCRdb, only in-frame clones are kept and a portion is missing. The sample includes about 84,000 clones, approximately 90% of them seen just once. The sequencing here drew on peripheral blood, taken on day 0 of AZD1222 vaccination. These receptors originate from an adult in good health.

The chain joins TRBV19 to TRBJ2-3; D ambiguous. Trimming removed 7 bases at V and 5 bases at J, with 10 bases between. The CDR3 consists of 12 residues. Germline lookup yields CDR1 LNHDA and CDR2 SQIVND (reference sequence). The CDR3 is CASTVDRDTQYF. For the CDR3, the DNA is TGTGCCAGTACGGTGGATCGAGATACGCAGTATTTT. The full variable domain, completed using reference TRBV19 and TRBJ2-3, is DGGITQSPKYLFRKEGQNVTLSCEQNLNHDAMYWYRQDPGQGLRLIYYSQIVNDFQKGDIAEGYSVSREKKESFPLTVTSAQKNPTAFYLCASTVDRDTQYFGPGTRLTVL.

The chain is built from TRBV5-1 and TRBJ2-5; TRBD1 matches at 9 bases. The V and J ends lost 0 bases and 5 bases, in that order; junction bases with no gene match: 5. The CDR3 consists of 15 residues. The germline V gene has CDR1 SGHRS and CDR2 YFSETQ. The CDR3 protein is CASSLVGQGTETQYF. The CDR3 DNA reads as TGCGCCAGCAGCTTGGTTGGACAGGGGACGGAGACCCAGTACTTC.

CDR3 sequence reads: CASRMTGEYNEQFF. Written as DNA, the CDR3 is TGTGCCAGCAGAATGACAGGGGAGTACAATGAGCAGTTCTTC. This chain joins TRBV19 and TRBJ2-1; 8 bases line up with TRBD1. The CDR3 contains 14 residues. The germline V gene encodes CDR1 LNHDA and CDR2 SQIVND (reference sequence). The ends lost 9 bases at V and 4 bases at J; junction bases unmatched: 8. The full variable domain, completed using reference TRBV19 and TRBJ2-1, is DGGITQSPKYLFRKEGQNVTLSCEQNLNHDAMYWYRQDPGQGLRLIYYSQIVNDFQKGDIAEGYSVSREKKESFPLTVTSAQKNPTAFYLCASRMTGEYNEQFFGPGTRLTVL.

The CDR3 loop is CASSLVGLEQFF. CDR3 nucleotide sequence: TGTGCCAGCAGCTTAGTAGGGCTTGAGCAGTTCTTC. The chain uses TRBV7-2 and TRBJ2-1; D is unresolved. The V gene's germline CDR1 is SGHTA and CDR2 FQGNSA. The length of the CDR3 is 12 residues. Between the trimmed V and J ends, which lost 1 base and 9 bases, there was a span of 7 bases. Complete variable domain (other parts from reference TRBV7-2 and TRBJ2-1): GAGVSQSPSNKVTEKGKDVELRCDPISGHTALYWYRQSLGQGLEFLIYFQGNSAPDKSGLPSDRFSAERTGGSVSTLTIQRTQQEDSAVYLCASSLVGLEQFFGPGTRLTVL.

The chain carries TRBV9 and TRBJ2-3, with D uncertain. This CDR3 spans 14 amino acids. The ends were cut back, 2 bases at V and 1 base at J, with 8 bases in the middle. The germline CDR1 and CDR2 sequences are SGDLS and YYNGEE. Here the CDR3 DNA reads TGTGCCAGCAGCGTTGAATTTCGCACAGATACGCAGTATTTT. Translated, it gives CASSVEFRTDTQYF.

V usage is TRBV29-1 and J usage is TRBJ2-7; D may be TRBD2 (6 bases). CDR3 size: 14 residues. V was trimmed by 6 bases and J by 0 bases, leaving 15 bases between them. CDR1 is SQVTM, CDR2 ANQGSEA, per germline. CDR3 bases: TGCAGCGTGGGTGGAGGGTCCGTCTCCTACGAGCAGTACTTC. It translates to CSVGGGSVSYEQYF.

V gene TRBV19 combines with J gene TRBJ2-1, with TRBD2 matching 11 bases. Germline-derived CDR1 and CDR2 are LNHDA and SQIVND (reference sequence). CDR3 length: 15 residues. V dropped 0 bases and J dropped 9; count of bases not matched to a gene: 4. The CDR3 sequence: CASSIELAGVGEQFF. DNA for the CDR3: TGTGCCAGTAGTATAGAACTAGCGGGAGTGGGTGAGCAGTTCTTC.